This T cell receptor beta chain was recovered during a study of early T cells in non-severe SARS-CoV-2 infection. At least ten counts were recorded for this clonotype. TCRdb recomputed calls from the 5' RACE reads with MiXCR, one row per CDR3 protein. The data contain 120,000 or so distinct CDR3 sequences, around 12% of them singletons. J gave up 2 bases and V 1 base, and 4 bases lay outside the gene matches. The CDR3 sequence is 16 residues long. Per germline, CDR1 SGHRS and CDR2 YFSETQ. The source is an adult who was a healthcare worker with PCR-confirmed SARS-CoV-2 infection or an uninfected control (not recorded which). Here the sequenced sample was whole blood, taken at baseline. This chain links TRBV5-1 with TRBJ2-3; 10 bases align to TRBD2. The CDR3: CASSLSGGAPTDTQYF. The CDR3 DNA is TGCGCCAGCAGCTTGAGCGGGGGGGCTCCCACAGATACGCAGTATTTT.